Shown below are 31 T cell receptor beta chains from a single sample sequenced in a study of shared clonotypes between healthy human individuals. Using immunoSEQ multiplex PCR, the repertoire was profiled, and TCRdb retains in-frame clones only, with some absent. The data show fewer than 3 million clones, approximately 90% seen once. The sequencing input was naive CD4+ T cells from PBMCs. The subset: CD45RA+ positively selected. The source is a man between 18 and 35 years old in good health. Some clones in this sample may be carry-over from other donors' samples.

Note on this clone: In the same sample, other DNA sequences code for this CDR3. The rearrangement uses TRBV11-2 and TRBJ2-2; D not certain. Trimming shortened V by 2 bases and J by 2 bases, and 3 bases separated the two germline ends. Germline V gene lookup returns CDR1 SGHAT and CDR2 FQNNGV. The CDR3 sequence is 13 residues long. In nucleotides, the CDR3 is TGTGCCAGCAGCTTACAAAACACCGGGGAGCTGTTTTTT. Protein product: CASSLQNTGELFF. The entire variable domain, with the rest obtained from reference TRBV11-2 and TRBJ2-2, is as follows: EAGVAQSPRYKIIEKRQSVAFWCNPISGHATLYWYQQILGQGPKLLIQFQNNGVVDDSQLPKDRFSAERLKGVDSTLKIQPAKLEDSAVYLCASSLQNTGELFFGEGSRLTVL.

The CDR3 loop reads CASSSPGTGGNGYTF. The DNA for the CDR3 is TGTGCCAGCAGCTCACCCGGGACAGGGGGCAATGGCTACACCTTC. This rearrangement joins TRBV5-4 to TRBJ1-2, with 12 bases fitting TRBD1. This CDR3 spans 15 amino acids. Germline V lookup: CDR1 SGHNT, CDR2 YYREEE (reference sequence). The V segment lost 3 bases and the J segment 6 bases; nucleotides outside the gene matches: 6.

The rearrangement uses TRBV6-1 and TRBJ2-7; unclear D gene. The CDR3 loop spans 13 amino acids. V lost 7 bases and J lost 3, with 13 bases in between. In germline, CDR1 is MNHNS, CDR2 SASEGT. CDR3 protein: CASTLASLYEQYF. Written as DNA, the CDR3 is TGTGCCAGCACCCTCGCGAGCCTCTACGAGCAGTACTTC.

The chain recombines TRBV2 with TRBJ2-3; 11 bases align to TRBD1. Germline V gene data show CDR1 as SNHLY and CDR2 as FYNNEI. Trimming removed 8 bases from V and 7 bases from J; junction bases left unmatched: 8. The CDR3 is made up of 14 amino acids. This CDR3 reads CASGQGALSNTQYF. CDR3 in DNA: TGTGCCAGCGGACAGGGGGCGCTTTCTAATACGCAGTATTTT.

In nucleotides, the CDR3 is TGTGCCAGCAGTGATTCCCGGTGGAAGGGGGCGCTTGGAAACACCATATATTTT. Translated, it gives CASSDSRWKGALGNTIYF. The chain links TRBV25-1 to TRBJ1-3; 7 nucleotides line up with TRBD1. The J segment lost 3 bases and the V segment lost 3 bases, leaving 14 bases of the junction unmatched. Germline V gene data show CDR1 as MGHDK and CDR2 as SYGVNS. The CDR3 loop spans 18 amino acids.

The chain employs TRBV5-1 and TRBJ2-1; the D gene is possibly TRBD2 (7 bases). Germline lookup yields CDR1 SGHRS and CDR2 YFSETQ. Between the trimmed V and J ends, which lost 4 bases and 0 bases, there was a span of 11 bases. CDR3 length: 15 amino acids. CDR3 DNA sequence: TGCGCCAGCAGCCAGAGGGGGGGCTCCTACAATGAGCAGTTCTTC. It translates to CASSQRGGSYNEQFF.

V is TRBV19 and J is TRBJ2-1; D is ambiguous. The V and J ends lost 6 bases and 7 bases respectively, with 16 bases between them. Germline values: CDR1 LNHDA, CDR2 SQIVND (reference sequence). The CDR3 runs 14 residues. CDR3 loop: CASSQRTFNNEQFF. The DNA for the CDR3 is TGTGCCAGTAGCCAGCGTACCTTTAATAATGAGCAGTTCTTC.

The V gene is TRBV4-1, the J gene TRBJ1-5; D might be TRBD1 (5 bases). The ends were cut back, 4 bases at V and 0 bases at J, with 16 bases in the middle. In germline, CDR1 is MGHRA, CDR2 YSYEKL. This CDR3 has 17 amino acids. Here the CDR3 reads CASSLRRGADSNQPQHF. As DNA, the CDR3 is TGCGCCAGCAGCCTCCGAAGGGGAGCCGATAGCAATCAGCCCCAGCATTTT.

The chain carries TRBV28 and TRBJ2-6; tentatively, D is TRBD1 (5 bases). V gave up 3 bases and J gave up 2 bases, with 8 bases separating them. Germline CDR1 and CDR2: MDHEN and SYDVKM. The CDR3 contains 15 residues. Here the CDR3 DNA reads TGTGCCAGCAGTTTTTGGGGCACTGGGGCCAACGTCCTGACTTTC. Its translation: CASSFWGTGANVLTF.

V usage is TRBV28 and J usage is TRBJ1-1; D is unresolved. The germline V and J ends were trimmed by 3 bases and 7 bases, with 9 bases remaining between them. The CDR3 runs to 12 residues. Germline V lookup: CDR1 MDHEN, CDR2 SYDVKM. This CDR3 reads CASSLLRDEAFF. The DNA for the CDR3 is TGTGCCAGCAGTTTGCTACGTGATGAAGCTTTCTTT.

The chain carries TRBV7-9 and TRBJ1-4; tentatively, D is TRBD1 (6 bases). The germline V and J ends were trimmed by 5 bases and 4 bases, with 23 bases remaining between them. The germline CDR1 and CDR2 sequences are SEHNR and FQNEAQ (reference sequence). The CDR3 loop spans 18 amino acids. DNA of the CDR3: TGTGCCAGCAGCACTTCCGGGACATCCTCGGGGGGTAATGAAAAACTGTTTTTT. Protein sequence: CASSTSGTSSGGNEKLFF.

The chain's CDR3 is CASNPTGGDTGELFF. The CDR3 DNA follows: TGTGCCAGTAACCCGACAGGGGGGGACACCGGGGAGCTGTTTTTT. V and J are TRBV19 and TRBJ2-2; 9 positions match TRBD1. CDR3 length: 15 amino acids. V shed 7 bases, J shed 3 bases, and the junction held 6 bases outside the gene matches. Germline V gives CDR1 LNHDA, CDR2 SQIVND (reference sequence).

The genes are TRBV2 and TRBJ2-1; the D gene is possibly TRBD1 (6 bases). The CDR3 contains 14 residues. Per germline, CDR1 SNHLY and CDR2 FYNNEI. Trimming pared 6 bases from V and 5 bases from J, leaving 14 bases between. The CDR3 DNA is TGTGCCAGCAGGGGGGCCGCCGCAGACAATGAGCAGTTCTTC. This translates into CASRGAAADNEQFF. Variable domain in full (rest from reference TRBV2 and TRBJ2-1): EPEVTQTPSHQVTQMGQEVILRCVPISNHLYFYWYRQILGQKVEFLVSFYNNEISEKSEIFDDQFSVERPDGSNFTLKIRSTKLEDSAMYFCASRGAAADNEQFFGPGTRLTVL.

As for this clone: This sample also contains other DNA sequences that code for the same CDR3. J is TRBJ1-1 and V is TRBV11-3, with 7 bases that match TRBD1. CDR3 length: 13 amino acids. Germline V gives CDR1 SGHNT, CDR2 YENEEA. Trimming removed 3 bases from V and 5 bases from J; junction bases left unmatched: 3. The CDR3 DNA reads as TGTGCCAGCAGCTTTGGCAGGGGGACTGAAGCTTTCTTT. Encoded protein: CASSFGRGTEAFF.

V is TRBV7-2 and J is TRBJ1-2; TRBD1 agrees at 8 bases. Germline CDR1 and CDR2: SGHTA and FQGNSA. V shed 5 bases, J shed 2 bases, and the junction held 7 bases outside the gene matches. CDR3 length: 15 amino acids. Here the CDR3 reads CASSEWDRRNYGYTF. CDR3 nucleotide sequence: TGTGCCAGCAGCGAATGGGACAGGAGAAACTATGGCTACACCTTC. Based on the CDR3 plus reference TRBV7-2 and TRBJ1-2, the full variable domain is GAGVSQSPSNKVTEKGKDVELRCDPISGHTALYWYRQSLGQGLEFLIYFQGNSAPDKSGLPSDRFSAERTGGSVSTLTIQRTQQEDSAVYLCASSEWDRRNYGYTFGSGTRLTVV.

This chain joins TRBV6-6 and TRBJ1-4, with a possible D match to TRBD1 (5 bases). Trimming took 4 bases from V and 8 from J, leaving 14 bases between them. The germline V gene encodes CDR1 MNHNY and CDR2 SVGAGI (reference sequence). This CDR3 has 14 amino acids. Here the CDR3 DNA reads TGTGCCAGCAGTTTCCGACAGACATGGGAAAAACTGTTTTTT. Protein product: CASSFRQTWEKLFF.

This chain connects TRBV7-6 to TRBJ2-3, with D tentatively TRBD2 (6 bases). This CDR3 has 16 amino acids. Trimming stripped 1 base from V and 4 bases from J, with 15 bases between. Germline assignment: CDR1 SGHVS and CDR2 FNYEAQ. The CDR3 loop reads CASSLGVGGIPDTQYF. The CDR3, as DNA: TGTGCCAGCAGCTTAGGAGTCGGCGGGATTCCAGATACGCAGTATTTT.

CDR3 sequence: CASSVQPGNTIYF. The DNA of the CDR3 is TGTGCCAGCAGCGTCCAACCCGGAAACACCATATATTTT. V usage is TRBV9 and J usage is TRBJ1-3; D unresolved. Trimming removed 2 bases at V and 4 bases at J, with 7 bases between. Per germline, CDR1 SGDLS and CDR2 YYNGEE. This CDR3 contains 13 residues.

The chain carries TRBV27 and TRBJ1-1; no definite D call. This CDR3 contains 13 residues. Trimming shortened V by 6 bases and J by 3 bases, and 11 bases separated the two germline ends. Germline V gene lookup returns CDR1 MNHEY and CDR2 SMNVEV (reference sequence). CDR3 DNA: TGTGCCAGCAGCACGTACAGATACACTGAAGCTTTCTTT. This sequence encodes CASSTYRYTEAFF.

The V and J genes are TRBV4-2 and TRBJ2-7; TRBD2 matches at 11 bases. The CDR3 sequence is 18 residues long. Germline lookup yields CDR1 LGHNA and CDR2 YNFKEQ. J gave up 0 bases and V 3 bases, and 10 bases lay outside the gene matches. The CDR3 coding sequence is TGTGCCAGCAGCCATGCCCTCTCCGGGACTAGCGGCTCCTACGAGCAGTACTTC. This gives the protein CASSHALSGTSGSYEQYF.

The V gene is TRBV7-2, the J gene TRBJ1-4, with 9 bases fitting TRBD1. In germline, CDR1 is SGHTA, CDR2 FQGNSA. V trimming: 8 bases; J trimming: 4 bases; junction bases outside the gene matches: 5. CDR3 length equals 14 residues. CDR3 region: CASGYRGLNEKLFF. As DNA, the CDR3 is TGTGCCAGCGGCTACAGGGGGCTTAATGAAAAACTGTTTTTT.

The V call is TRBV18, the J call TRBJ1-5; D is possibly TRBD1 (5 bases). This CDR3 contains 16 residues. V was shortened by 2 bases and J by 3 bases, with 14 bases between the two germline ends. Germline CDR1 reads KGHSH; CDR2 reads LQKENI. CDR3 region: CASSPGTEVINQPQHF. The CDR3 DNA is TGTGCCAGCTCACCAGGGACTGAAGTAATCAATCAGCCCCAGCATTTT. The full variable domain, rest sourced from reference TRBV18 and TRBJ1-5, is NAGVMQNPRHLVRRRGQEARLRCSPMKGHSHVYWYRQLPEEGLKFMVYLQKENIIDESGMPKERFSAEFPKEGPSILRIQQVVRGDSAAYFCASSPGTEVINQPQHFGDGTRLSIL.

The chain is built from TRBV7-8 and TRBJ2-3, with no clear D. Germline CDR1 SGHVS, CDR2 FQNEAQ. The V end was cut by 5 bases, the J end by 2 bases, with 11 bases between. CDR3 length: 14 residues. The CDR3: CASSPRGNTDTQYF. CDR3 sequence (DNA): TGTGCCAGCAGCCCACGTGGGAACACAGATACGCAGTATTTT.

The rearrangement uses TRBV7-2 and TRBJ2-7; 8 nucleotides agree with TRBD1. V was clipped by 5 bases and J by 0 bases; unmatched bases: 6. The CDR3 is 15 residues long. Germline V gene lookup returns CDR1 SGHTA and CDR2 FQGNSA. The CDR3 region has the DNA TGTGCCAGCAGCCAGGGACAGGCTAGCTCCTACGAGCAGTACTTC. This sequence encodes CASSQGQASSYEQYF.

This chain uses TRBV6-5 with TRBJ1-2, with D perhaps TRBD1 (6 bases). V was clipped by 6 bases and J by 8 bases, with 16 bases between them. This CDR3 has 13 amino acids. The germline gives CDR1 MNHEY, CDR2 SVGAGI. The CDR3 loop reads CASSPPGAQGYTF. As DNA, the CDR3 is TGTGCCAGCAGCCCCCCGGGGGCGCAGGGCTACACCTTC.

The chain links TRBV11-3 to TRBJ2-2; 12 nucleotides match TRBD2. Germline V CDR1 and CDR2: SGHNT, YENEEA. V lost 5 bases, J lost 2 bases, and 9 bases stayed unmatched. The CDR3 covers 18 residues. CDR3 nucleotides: TGTGCCAGCAGCACCCCACTAGCGGGGGGTGCTAACACCGGGGAGCTGTTTTTT. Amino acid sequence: CASSTPLAGGANTGELFF.

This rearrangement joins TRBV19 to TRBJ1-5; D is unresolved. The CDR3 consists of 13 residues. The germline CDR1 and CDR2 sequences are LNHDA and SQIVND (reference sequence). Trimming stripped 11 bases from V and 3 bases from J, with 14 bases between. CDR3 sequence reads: CASRSQVNQPQHF. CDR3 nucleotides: TGTGCCTCTAGGAGCCAGGTCAATCAGCCCCAGCATTTT.

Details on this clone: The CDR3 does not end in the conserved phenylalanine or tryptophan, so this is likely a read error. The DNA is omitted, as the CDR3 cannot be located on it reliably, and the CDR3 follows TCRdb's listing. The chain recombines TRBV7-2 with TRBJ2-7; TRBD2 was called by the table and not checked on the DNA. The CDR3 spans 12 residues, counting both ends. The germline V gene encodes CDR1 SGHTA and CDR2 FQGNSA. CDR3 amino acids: CASSLGAGGAEI.

The CDR3 protein is CASSLAGASGTVPREQFF. The CDR3 DNA follows: TGTGCCAGCAGCTTGGCCGGGGCTAGCGGGACCGTACCCCGTGAGCAGTTCTTC. The chain has TRBV5-4 and TRBJ2-1, with 9 bases identical to TRBD2. Germline values: CDR1 SGHNT, CDR2 YYREEE (reference sequence). The CDR3 contains 18 residues. V was clipped by 0 bases and J by 9 bases; unmatched bases: 16. The full variable domain, its missing parts supplied by reference TRBV5-4 and TRBJ2-1, is ETGVTQSPTHLIKTRGQQVTLRCSSQSGHNTVSWYQQALGQGPQFIFQYYREEENGRGNFPPRFSGLQFPNYSSELNVNALELDDSALYLCASSLAGASGTVPREQFFGPGTRLTVL.

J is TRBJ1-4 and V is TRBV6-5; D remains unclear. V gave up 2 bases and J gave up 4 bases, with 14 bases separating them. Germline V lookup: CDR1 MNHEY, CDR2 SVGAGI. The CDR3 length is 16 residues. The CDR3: CASSYRRTVDNEKLFF. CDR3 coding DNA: TGTGCCAGCAGTTACCGAAGGACGGTAGATAATGAAAAACTGTTTTTT.

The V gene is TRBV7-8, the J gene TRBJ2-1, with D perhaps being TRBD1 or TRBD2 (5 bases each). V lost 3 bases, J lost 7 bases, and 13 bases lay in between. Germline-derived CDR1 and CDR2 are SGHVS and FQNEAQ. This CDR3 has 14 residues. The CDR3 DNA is TGTGCCAGCAGCTTTACCTCGGGGCAAAATGAGCAGTTCTTC. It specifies CASSFTSGQNEQFF.